This T cell receptor (beta chain) was identified during a study of T cells after yellow fever vaccination. Study background: For low cell numbers, libraries were made with SMART-Seq v4 Ultra Low Input.

Overall study results and limits: Abundant contaminating clonotypes from the bulk population could appear in FACS-sorted repertoires. Post-booster samples contained most primary-vaccination clones (approximately 96% CD4, roughly 88% CD8).

V lost 0 bases, J lost 6 bases, and 12 bases lay in between. The CDR3 totals 14 residues. Germline assignment: CDR1 SEHNR and CDR2 FQNEAQ (reference sequence). This clonotype was detected ten times or more. What it binds is unknown. TCR cDNA, made by 5'RACE template switching, carried an added universal primer site and UMIs. TCRdb re-derived calls from the 5' RACE reads in MiXCR, one entry per CDR3 protein. The sample contains about 150,000 distinct CDR3 sequences, about 6.9% of which appear only once. Source: CD4+ T cells sorted from PBMCs, taken 10 days after the yellow fever booster vaccination. The clonotype was recovered from a man between 25 and 39 years old who received the YFV17D yellow fever vaccine. The chain joins TRBV7-9 to TRBJ2-7, with a tentative D call TRBD1 (5 bases). In DNA form, the CDR3 reads TGTGCCAGCAGCTTAGCGTCCGGCAGGGTCGAGCAGTACTTC. Its protein is CASSLASGRVEQYF.